The clone carrying this TCR beta chain was found many times. These data belong to a study of early T cells in non-severe SARS-CoV-2 infection. TCRdb used MiXCR to reprocess the 5' RACE reads, holding one entry per CDR3 protein. The sample contains 35,000 to 50,000 distinct CDR3 sequences, approximately 6% of which appear only once. Germline V gives CDR1 SGHAT, CDR2 FQNNGV. With 0 bases removed from V and 1 base from J, the gap between germline ends came to 13 bases. This CDR3 is 17 amino acids long. The sample in question was whole blood, obtained at baseline. This sequence joins TRBV11-2 and TRBJ2-1; tentatively, D is TRBD1 or TRBD2 (6 bases each). The receptor's source is an adult who was a healthcare worker with PCR-confirmed SARS-CoV-2 infection or an uninfected control (not recorded which). The DNA for the CDR3 is TGTGCCAGCAGCTTAGATCGAGGGGGGCGATCCTACAATGAGCAGTTCTTC. Translated: CASSLDRGGRSYNEQFF.